This TCR beta chain was obtained from a study of blood T cell repertoires in COVID-19. Across the whole study: T cells, B-cell-depleted T cells, or PBMCs supplied cDNA or gDNA.

Germline trimming cut 5 bases from V and 3 bases from J; bases unmatched to any gene: 9. This CDR3 is 15 amino acids long. From germline, CDR1 is SNHLY and CDR2 FYNNEI. This clone occurred a few times. Profiled with immunoSEQ multiplex PCR; TCRdb holds only in-frame clones, not every one. The sample includes a few hundred thousand clones, over 80% of them seen just once. The chain recombines TRBV2 with TRBJ2-7; TRBD2 matches 8 bases. Sequenced material: peripheral blood. This clonotype was sampled from a man aged 55 to 69 who had recovered from COVID-19. The CDR3 region has the DNA TGTGCCAGCAGTCTAAGGGGGACTAGTAGCTACGAGCAGTACTTC. Its protein product is CASSLRGTSSYEQYF.